This T cell receptor (beta chain) comes out of a study of STAT5B mutations in CD4+ large granular lymphocyte leukemia. In germline, CDR1 is MNHNS, CDR2 SASEGT. V trimming: 5 bases; J trimming: 1 base; junction bases outside the gene matches: 4. This CDR3 is 14 amino acids long. The study, taken as a whole, reports: Patient CD4-sorted repertoires looked more clonal than healthy CD4+ repertoires, even without putative leukemic clones. The CD4+ versus CD8+ T-LGLL clonality difference may reflect limited sample size. Top patient clones used TRBV06 genes more often: 8/27 versus 2/35 in controls.

This clone has only a few counts. Its target is not known. The survey-level immunoSEQ assay was used. Using immunoSEQ multiplex PCR, the repertoire was profiled, and TCRdb retains in-frame clones only, with some absent. The top ten hold roughly 3.3% of the sample, which has 37,000 or so clones, roughly nine tenths seen once. The chain employs TRBV6-1 and TRBJ1-1; TRBD1 matches 7 bases. This receptor was taken from a human donor in good health. The material sequenced was CD4+ T cells from blood buffy coats. The CDR3 here is CASSLHRGNTEAFF. The CDR3 DNA reads as TGTGCCAGCAGTCTGCACAGGGGGAACACTGAAGCTTTCTTT.